This T cell receptor (beta chain) was sequenced for a study of CD8 T cells in Susac syndrome. V gave up 8 bases and J gave up 0 bases, with 19 bases separating them. The CDR3 extends over 15 amino acids. CDR1 SQVTM and CDR2 ANQGSEA come from the germline V gene. RNA was extracted with the RNeasy kit, and a quantity of roughly 0.5 to 1 ug was reverse transcribed using random hexamers. Across 54 Vbeta and 13 Jbeta, immunoSEQ multiplex PCR amplified TCR beta CDR3. TCRdb called the immunoSEQ multiplex PCR reads again in MiXCR, with one record for every CDR3 protein. Here the sample spans roughly 400,000 distinct CDR3 sequences, around 83% being singletons.

Sample: CD8+ T cells from PBMCs. The receptor comes from a human donor with multiple sclerosis. The V call is TRBV29-1, the J call TRBJ1-1; the D is unclear. Here the CDR3 DNA reads TGCAGCATACGGAGGGTTGAAAGGGTGAACACTGAAGCTTTCTTT. As protein: CSIRRVERVNTEAFF.